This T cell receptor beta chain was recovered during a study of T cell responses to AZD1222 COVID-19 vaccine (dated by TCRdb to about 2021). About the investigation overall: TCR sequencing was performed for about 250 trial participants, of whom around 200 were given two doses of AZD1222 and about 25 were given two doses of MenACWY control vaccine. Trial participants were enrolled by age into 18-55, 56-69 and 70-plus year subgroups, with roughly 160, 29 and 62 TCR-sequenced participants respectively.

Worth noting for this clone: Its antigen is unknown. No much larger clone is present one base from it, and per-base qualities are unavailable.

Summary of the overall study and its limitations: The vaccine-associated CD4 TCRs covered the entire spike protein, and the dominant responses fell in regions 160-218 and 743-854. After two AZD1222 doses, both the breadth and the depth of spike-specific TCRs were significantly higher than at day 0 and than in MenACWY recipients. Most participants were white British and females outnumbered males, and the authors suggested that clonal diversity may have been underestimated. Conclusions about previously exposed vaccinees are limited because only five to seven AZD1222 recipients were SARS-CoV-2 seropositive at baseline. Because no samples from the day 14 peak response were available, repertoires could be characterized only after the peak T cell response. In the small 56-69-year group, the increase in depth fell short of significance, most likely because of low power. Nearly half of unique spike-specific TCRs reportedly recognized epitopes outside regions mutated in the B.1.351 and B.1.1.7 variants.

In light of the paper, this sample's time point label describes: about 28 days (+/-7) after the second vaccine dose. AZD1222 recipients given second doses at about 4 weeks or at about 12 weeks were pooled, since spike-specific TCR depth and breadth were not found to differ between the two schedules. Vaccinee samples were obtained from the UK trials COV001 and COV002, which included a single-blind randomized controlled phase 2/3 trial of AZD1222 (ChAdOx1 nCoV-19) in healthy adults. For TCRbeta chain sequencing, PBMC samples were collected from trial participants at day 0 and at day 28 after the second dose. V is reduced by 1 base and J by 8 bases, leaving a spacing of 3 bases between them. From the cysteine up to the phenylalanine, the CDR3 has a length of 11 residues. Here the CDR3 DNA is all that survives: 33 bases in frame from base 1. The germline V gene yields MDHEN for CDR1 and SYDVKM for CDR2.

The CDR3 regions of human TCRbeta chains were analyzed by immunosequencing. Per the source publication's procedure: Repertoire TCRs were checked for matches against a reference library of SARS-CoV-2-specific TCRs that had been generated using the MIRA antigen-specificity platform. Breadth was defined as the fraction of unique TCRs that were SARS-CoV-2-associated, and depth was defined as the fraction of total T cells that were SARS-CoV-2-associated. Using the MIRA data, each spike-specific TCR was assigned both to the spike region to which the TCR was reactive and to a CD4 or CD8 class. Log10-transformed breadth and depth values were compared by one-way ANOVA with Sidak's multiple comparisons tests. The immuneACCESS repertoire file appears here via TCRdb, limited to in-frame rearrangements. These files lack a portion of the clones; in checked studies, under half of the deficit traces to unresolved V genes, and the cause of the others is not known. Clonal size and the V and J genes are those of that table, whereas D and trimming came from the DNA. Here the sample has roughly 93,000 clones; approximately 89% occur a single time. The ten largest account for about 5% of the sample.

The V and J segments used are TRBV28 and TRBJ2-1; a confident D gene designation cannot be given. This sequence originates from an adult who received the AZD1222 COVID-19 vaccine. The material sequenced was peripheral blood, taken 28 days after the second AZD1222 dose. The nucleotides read TGTGCCAGCAGTTTATACCATGAGCAGTTCTTC. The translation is CASSLYHEQFF.